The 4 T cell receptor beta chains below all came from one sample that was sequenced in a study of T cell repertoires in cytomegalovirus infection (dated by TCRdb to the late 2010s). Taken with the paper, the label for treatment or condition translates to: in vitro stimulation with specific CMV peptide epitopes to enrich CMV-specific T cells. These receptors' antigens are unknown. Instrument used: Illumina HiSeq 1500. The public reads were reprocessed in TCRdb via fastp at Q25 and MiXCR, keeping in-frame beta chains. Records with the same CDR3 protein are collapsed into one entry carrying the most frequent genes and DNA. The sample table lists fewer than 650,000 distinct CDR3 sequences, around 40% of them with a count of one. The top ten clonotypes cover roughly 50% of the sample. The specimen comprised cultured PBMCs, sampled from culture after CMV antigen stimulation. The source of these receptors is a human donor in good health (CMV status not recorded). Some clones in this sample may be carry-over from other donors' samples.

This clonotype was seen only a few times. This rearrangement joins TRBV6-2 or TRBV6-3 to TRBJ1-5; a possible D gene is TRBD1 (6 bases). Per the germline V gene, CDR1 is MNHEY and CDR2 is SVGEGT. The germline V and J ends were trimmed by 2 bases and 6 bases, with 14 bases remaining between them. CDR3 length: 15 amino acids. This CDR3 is CASSYAAQGTQPQHF. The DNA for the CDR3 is TGTGCCAGCAGTTACGCCGCACAGGGAACTCAGCCCCAGCATTTT.

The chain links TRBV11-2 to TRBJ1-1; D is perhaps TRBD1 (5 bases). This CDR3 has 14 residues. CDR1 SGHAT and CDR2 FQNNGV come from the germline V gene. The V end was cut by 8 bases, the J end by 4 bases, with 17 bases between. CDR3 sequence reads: CASSPVVGGTEAFF. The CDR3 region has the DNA TGTGCCAGCTCCCCTGTGGTTGGGGGCACTGAAGCTTTCTTT.

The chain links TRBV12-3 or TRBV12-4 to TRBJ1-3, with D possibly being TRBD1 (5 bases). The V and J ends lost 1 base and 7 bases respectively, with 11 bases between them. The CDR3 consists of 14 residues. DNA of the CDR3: TGTGCCAGCAGTTTAGTAGCAGGGAGGAACACCATATATTTT. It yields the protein CASSLVAGRNTIYF.

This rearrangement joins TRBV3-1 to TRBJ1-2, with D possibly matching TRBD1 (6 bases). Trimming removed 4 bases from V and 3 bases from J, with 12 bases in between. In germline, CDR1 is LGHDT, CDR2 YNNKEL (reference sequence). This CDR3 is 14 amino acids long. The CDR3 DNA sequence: TGTGCCAGCAGCCCAGCCGGGGGCCACTATGGCTACACCTTC. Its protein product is CASSPAGGHYGYTF.